This TCR beta chain was sequenced for a study of radiation and T cells in renal cell carcinoma. Across the study: Nephrectomy followed 15 Gy stereotactic body radiation by 4 weeks. Study findings and constraints: Top tumor clonotypes rose in blood 2 weeks post-radiation, then contracted. No pretreatment tumor biopsies were available for baseline clonotypes.

In the case of this clone: Its specificity is not known.

Regarding time point: baseline pretreatment blood. Documented treatment: 15 Gy SBRT to primary tumor, nephrectomy 4 weeks later. Radiation-treated patients gave blood at baseline, week 2 and week 4. This table comes from immunoSEQ multiplex PCR, and its TCRdb copy is limited to in-frame clones, with some not included. The sample contains 70,000 to 100,000 clones, approximately 83% of which appear only once. V dropped 3 bases and J dropped 5; count of bases not matched to a gene: 6. The CDR3 length is 15 residues. Looked up from germline, CDR1 is LNHNV and CDR2 is YYDKDF (reference sequence). Here the sequenced sample was blood, taken from a patient whose treatment included radiotherapy and nephrectomy. The clonotype was recovered from a man aged 55-75 years with renal cell carcinoma. This chain joins TRBV15 and TRBJ2-3; 9 bases align to TRBD1. This CDR3 is CATSRTGQGRDTQYF. The DNA for the CDR3 is TGTGCCACCAGCAGGACCGGACAGGGGAGAGATACGCAGTATTTT.